The text below deals with one TCR beta chain. Antigen unknown. Vbeta (60) and Jbeta (13) primers were used in the PCR. Assay used: immunoSEQ multiplex PCR; TCRdb lists only in-frame clones, some missing. The sample lists about 80,000 clones, 75% to 90% occurring once. The CDR3 runs to 17 residues. The germline V gene has CDR1 SGHRS and CDR2 YFSETQ. V was clipped by 1 base and J by 0 bases, with 15 bases between them. The data were taken from a study of cytomegalovirus exposure and HLA in healthy donors. General study results and limits: According to the study, around 160 TCR beta chains were cytomegalovirus-associated. In a later analysis, a genetic analysis reported fewer productive-TCR N-insertions in an Asian-associated ancestry cluster than the cohort average.

The sequenced material came from PBMCs. This TCR derives from a man in his forties or fifties in good health and CMV-seropositive. The rearrangement links TRBV5-1 to TRBJ2-3; tentative D call: TRBD2 (6 bases). CDR3: CASSLLRSGTSTDTQYF. In DNA, the CDR3 is TGCGCCAGCAGCTTGCTTCGTAGCGGAACTAGCACAGATACGCAGTATTTT.